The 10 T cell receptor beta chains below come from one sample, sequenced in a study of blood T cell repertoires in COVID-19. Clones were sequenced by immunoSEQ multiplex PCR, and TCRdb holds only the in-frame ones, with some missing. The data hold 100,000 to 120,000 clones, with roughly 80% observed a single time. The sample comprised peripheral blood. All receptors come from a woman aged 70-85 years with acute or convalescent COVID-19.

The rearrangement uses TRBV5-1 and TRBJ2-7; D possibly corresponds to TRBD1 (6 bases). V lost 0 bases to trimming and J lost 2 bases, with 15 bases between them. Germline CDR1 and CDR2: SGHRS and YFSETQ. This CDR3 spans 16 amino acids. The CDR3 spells CASSLAGAGVPYEQYF. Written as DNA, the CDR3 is TGCGCCAGCAGCTTGGCCGGGGCAGGGGTCCCCTACGAGCAGTACTTC.

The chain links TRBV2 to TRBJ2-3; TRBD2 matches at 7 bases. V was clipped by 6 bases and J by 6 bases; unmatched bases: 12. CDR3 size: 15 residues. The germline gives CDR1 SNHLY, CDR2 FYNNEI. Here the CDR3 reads CASRALSGGSDTQYF. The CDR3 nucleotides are TGTGCCAGCAGGGCGCTGTCCGGGGGGTCGGATACGCAGTATTTT. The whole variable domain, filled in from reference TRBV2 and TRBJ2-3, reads EPEVTQTPSHQVTQMGQEVILRCVPISNHLYFYWYRQILGQKVEFLVSFYNNEISEKSEIFDDQFSVERPDGSNFTLKIRSTKLEDSAMYFCASRALSGGSDTQYFGPGTRLTVL.

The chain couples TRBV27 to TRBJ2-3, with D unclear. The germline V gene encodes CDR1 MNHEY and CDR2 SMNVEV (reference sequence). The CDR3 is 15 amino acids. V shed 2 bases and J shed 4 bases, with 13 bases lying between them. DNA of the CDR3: TGTGCCAGCAGTTTAGAAACCCCCGGAGCAGATACGCAGTATTTT. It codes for CASSLETPGADTQYF.

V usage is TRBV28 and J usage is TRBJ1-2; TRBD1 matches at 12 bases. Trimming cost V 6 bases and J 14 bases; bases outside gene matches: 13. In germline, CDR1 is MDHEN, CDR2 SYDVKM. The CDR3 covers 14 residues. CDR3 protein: CASRPPGQGASRTF. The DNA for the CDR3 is TGTGCCAGCAGGCCTCCGGGACAGGGGGCGTCTCGGACCTTC.

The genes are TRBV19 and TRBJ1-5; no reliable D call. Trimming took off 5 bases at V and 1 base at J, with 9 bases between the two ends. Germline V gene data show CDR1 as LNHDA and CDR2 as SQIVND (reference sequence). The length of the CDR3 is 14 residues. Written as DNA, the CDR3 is TGTGCCAGTAGTCCTCGAGAGAGCAATCAGCCCCAGCATTTT. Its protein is CASSPRESNQPQHF.

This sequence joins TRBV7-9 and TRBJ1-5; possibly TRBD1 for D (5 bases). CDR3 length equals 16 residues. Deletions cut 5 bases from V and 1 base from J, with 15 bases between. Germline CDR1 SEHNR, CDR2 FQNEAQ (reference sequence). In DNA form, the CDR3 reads TGTGCCAGCAGCCCGACGACAGTAACAAGCAATCAGCCCCAGCATTTT. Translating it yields CASSPTTVTSNQPQHF.

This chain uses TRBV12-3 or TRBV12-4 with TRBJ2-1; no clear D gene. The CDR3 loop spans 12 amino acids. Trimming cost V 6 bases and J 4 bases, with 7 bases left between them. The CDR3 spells CASSYGYNEQFF. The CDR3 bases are TGTGCCAGCAGCTACGGGTACAATGAGCAGTTCTTC.

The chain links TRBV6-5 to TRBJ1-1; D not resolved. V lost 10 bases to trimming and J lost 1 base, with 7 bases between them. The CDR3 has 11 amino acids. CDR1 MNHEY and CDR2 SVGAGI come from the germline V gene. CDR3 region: CATQRNTEAFF. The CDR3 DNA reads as TGTGCCACACAACGGAACACTGAAGCTTTCTTT.

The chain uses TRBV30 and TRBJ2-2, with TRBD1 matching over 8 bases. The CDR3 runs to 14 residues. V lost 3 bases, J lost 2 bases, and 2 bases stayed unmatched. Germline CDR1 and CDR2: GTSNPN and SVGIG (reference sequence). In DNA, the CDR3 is TGTGCCTGGAGGACAGGGGCTAACACCGGGGAGCTGTTTTTT. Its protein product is CAWRTGANTGELFF.

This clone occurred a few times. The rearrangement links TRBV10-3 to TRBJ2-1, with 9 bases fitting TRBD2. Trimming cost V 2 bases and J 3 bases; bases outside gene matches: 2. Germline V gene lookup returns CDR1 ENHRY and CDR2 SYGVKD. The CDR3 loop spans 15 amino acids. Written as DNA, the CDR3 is TGTGCCATCAGTGAGGAAGCGGGGGGCTACAATGAGCAGTTCTTC. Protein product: CAISEEAGGYNEQFF.